These 9 T cell receptor beta chains share one sample of origin, sequenced in a study of blood T cell repertoires in COVID-19. Assay: immunoSEQ multiplex PCR; the TCRdb copy retains only in-frame clones and omits some. The table records approximately 280,000 clones, 85% of them present only once. The source material was PBMCs or T cells enriched from blood (not recorded which). The receptors were gathered from a woman aged 45 to 65 who had recovered from COVID-19.

This clone appeared a single time. This chain connects TRBV20-1 to TRBJ2-5; D is perhaps TRBD2 (5 bases). The CDR3 runs 14 residues. Germline CDR1 is DFQATT and CDR2 is SNEGSKA (reference sequence). V lost 3 bases and J 7 bases, leaving 18 bases between the germline ends. CDR3 nucleotide sequence: TGCAGTGCTAGTGGCGGGTTCGGGTTGGGGACCCAGTACTTC. As protein: CSASGGFGLGTQYF.

The chain uses TRBV9 and TRBJ2-1, with D perhaps matching TRBD2 (5 bases). In germline, CDR1 is SGDLS, CDR2 YYNGEE. The V end lost 0 bases, the J end lost 0 bases, and 10 bases lay between the germline ends. This CDR3 has 16 residues. CDR3 residues: CASSVGLGGSYNEQFF. CDR3 DNA: TGTGCCAGCAGCGTAGGGCTAGGAGGCTCCTACAATGAGCAGTTCTTC.

The CDR3 sequence is CASSLSTGSNEQFF. The CDR3 DNA sequence: TGTGCCAGCAGCCTATCGACAGGGTCGAATGAGCAGTTCTTC. The rearrangement joins TRBV3-1 (or the pseudogene TRBV3-2) to TRBJ2-1; 7 bases align to TRBD1. The CDR3 consists of 14 residues. V lost 4 bases and J lost 7; bases outside the gene matches: 7. The germline V gene encodes CDR1 LGHDT and CDR2 YNNKEL (reference sequence).

The genes are TRBV9 and TRBJ2-5, with D unclear. V was trimmed by 4 bases and J by 5 bases, leaving 18 bases between them. Per germline, CDR1 SGDLS and CDR2 YYNGEE. The CDR3 is 15 residues long. The CDR3 reads CASSPRETGPETQYF. Written as DNA, the CDR3 is TGTGCCAGCAGCCCCCGAGAGACTGGCCCGGAGACCCAGTACTTC.

This chain uses TRBV5-1 with TRBJ2-1, with D hard to call. V was clipped by 1 base and J by 8 bases, with 16 bases between them. In germline, CDR1 is SGHRS, CDR2 YFSETQ. This CDR3 contains 15 residues. The CDR3 loop reads CASSLSSHLSDEQFF. In DNA, the CDR3 is TGCGCCAGCAGCTTGAGTTCCCACCTGTCGGATGAGCAGTTCTTC.

This sequence joins TRBV19 and TRBJ1-2; 7 nucleotides agree with TRBD1. The CDR3 runs 13 residues. The germline V gene encodes CDR1 LNHDA and CDR2 SQIVND (reference sequence). V lost 7 bases to trimming and J lost 10 bases; unmatched junction nucleotides: 12. CDR3 protein: CASTPGTDRYYTF. CDR3 coding DNA: TGTGCCAGTACACCCGGGACAGATCGTTACTACACCTTC.

V usage is TRBV14 and J usage is TRBJ2-7; D is uncertain. The CDR3 is 13 amino acids. The germline CDR1 and CDR2 sequences are SGHDN and FVKESK. The V end was cut by 1 base, the J end by 2 bases, with 6 bases between. The CDR3 DNA sequence: TGTGCCAGCAGCCAAGGTATAGCCTACGAGCAGTACTTC. Residues: CASSQGIAYEQYF.

The J gene is TRBJ1-5, the V gene TRBV6-2 or TRBV6-3, with a possible D match to TRBD1 (5 bases). The CDR3 is 14 residues long. CDR1 MNHEY and CDR2 SVGEGT come from the germline V gene. Trimming left V 4 bases short and J 7 bases short, with 14 bases between. CDR3 DNA sequence: TGTGCCAGCAGTTGGTCAGGGATGGGCCAGCCCCAGCATTTT. It specifies CASSWSGMGQPQHF.

This chain connects TRBV7-9 to TRBJ2-7; 9 bases fit TRBD1. Germline V gene data show CDR1 as SEHNR and CDR2 as FQNEAQ (reference sequence). The junction had 5 bases not matched to a gene; V was cut back by 5 bases and J by 3 bases. The CDR3 loop spans 14 amino acids. The CDR3 DNA sequence: TGTGCCAGCAGCCCGAGGGACAGGGTCTACGAGCAGTACTTC. Amino acids: CASSPRDRVYEQYF. Full variable domain (outside the CDR3, taken from reference TRBV7-9 and TRBJ2-7): DTGVSQNPRHKITKRGQNVTFRCDPISEHNRLYWYRQTLGQGPEFLTYFQNEAQLEKSRLLSDRFSAERPKGSFSTLEIQRTEQGDSAMYLCASSPRDRVYEQYFGPGTRLTVT.